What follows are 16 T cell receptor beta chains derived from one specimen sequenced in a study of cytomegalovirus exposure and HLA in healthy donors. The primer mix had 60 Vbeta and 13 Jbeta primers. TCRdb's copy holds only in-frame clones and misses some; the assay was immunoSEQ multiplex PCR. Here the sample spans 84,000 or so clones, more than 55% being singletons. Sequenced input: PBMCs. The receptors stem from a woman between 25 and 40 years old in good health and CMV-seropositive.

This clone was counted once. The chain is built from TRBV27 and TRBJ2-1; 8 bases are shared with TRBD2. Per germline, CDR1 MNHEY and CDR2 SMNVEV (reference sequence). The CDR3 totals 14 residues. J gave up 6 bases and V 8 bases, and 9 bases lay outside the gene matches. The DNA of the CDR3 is TGTGCCAGCTTCCCGGGGGGGCCTCTCAATGAGCAGTTCTTC. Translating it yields CASFPGGPLNEQFF.

This CDR3 is CASSLGYSGGIYEQYF. The DNA for the CDR3 is TGTGCCAGCAGCTTGGGGTATAGCGGGGGGATCTACGAGCAGTACTTC. The rearrangement uses TRBV11-2 and TRBJ2-7; 10 bases line up with TRBD2. The CDR3 extends over 16 amino acids. From germline, CDR1 is SGHAT and CDR2 FQNNGV. V lost 3 bases and J lost 3; bases outside the gene matches: 8.

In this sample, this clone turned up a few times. CDR3 residues: CASSQDLGAGNTEAFF. The CDR3 nucleotides are TGTGCCAGCAGCCAAGATCTGGGCGCGGGGAACACTGAAGCTTTCTTT. The chain combines TRBV4-2 with TRBJ1-1; D unresolved. Per germline, CDR1 LGHNA and CDR2 YNFKEQ. The V gene lost 0 bases and the J gene lost 1 base, with 12 bases spanning the gap. This CDR3 comprises 16 residues.

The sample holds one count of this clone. The CDR3 is CASSATGGVSGANVLTF. For the CDR3, the DNA is TGTGCCAGCAGCGCTACAGGGGGCGTCTCTGGGGCCAACGTCCTGACTTTC. This chain connects TRBV9 to TRBJ2-6; the match to TRBD1 covers 9 bases. Germline trimming cut 3 bases from V and 0 bases from J; bases unmatched to any gene: 4. There are 17 residues in the CDR3. Looked up from germline, CDR1 is SGDLS and CDR2 is YYNGEE.

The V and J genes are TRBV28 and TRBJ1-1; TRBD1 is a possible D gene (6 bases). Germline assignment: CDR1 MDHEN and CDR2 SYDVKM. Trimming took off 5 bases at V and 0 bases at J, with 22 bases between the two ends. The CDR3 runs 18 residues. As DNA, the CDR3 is TGTGCCAGCAGTACCAACCAGCTTGACAGGTACATGAACACTGAAGCTTTCTTT. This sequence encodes CASSTNQLDRYMNTEAFF.

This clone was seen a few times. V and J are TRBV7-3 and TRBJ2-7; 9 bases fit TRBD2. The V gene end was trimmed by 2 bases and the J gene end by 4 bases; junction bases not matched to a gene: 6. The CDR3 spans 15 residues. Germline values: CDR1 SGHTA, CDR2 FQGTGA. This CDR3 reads CASSLGGGAEYEQYF. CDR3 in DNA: TGTGCCAGCAGCTTAGGCGGGGGGGCTGAATACGAGCAGTACTTC.

The CDR3 DNA reads as TGTGCCACCAAACCGGGACAGGGGGCCTACGAGCAGTACTTC. Encoded protein: CATKPGQGAYEQYF. The chain has TRBV5-6 and TRBJ2-7, with TRBD1 matching 11 bases. The ends lost 9 bases at V and 2 bases at J; junction bases unmatched: 7. There are 14 residues in the CDR3. Germline V gene sequence: CDR1 SGHDT, CDR2 YYEEEE. The full variable domain, rest sourced from reference TRBV5-6 and TRBJ2-7, is DAGVTQSPTHLIKTRGQQVTLRCSPKSGHDTVSWYQQALGQGPQFIFQYYEEEERQRGNFPDRFSGHQFPNYSSELNVNALLLGDSALYLCATKPGQGAYEQYFGPGTRLTVT.

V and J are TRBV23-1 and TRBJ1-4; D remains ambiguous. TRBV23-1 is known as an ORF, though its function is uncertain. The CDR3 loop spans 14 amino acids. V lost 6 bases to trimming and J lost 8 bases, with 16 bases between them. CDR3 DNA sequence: TGCGCCAGCAGCCGAAAGCGGACGCGCGAAAAACTGTTTTTT. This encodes CASSRKRTREKLFF.

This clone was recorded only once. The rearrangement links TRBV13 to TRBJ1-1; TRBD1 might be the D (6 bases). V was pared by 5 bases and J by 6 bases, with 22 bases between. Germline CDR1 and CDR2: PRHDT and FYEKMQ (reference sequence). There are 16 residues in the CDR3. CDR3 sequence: CASSARGWKGVAEAFF. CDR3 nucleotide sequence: TGTGCCAGCAGCGCTAGGGGGTGGAAGGGGGTCGCTGAAGCTTTCTTT.

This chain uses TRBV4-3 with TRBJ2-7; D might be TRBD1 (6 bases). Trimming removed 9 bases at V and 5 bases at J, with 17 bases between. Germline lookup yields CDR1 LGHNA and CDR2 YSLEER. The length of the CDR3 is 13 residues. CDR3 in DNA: TGCGCCAGTTCGATAGGCAGGGGAAACGAGCAGTACTTC. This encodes CASSIGRGNEQYF.

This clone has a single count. CDR3 nucleotides: TGTGCCACCAGCAGAGATCGGGTGGCTTCGGAGCTGTTTTTT. Amino acid sequence: CATSRDRVASELFF. The chain carries TRBV15 and TRBJ2-2; D not resolved. Per germline, CDR1 LNHNV and CDR2 YYDKDF (reference sequence). There are 14 residues in the CDR3. Trimming cost V 0 bases and J 10 bases, with 12 bases left between them.

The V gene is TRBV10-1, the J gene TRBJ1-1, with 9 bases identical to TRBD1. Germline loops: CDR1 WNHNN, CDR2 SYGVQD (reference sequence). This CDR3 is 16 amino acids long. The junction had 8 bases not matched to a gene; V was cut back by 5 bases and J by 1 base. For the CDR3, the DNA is TGCGCCAGCAGTTCCGGGACAGGGCTCGGGAACACTGAAGCTTTCTTT. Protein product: CASSSGTGLGNTEAFF.

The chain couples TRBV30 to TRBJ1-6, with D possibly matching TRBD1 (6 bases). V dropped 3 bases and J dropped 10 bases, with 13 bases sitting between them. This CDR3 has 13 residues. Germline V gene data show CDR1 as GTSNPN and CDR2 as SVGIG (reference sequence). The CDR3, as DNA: TGTGCCTGGAGGGCTCCAGGGGAATCACCCCTCCACTTT. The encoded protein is CAWRAPGESPLHF. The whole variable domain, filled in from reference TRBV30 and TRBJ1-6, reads SQTIHQWPATLVQPVGSPLSLECTVEGTSNPNLYWYRQAAGRGLQLLFYSVGIGQISSEVPQNLSASRPQDRQFILSSKKLLLSDSGFYLCAWRAPGESPLHFGNGTRLTVT.

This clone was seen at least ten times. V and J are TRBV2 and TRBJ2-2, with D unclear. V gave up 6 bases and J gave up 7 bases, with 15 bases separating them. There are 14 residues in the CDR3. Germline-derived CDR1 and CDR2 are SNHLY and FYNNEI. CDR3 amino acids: CASRGTQSFGELFF. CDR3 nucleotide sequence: TGTGCCAGCAGGGGCACTCAGTCTTTCGGGGAGCTGTTTTTT.

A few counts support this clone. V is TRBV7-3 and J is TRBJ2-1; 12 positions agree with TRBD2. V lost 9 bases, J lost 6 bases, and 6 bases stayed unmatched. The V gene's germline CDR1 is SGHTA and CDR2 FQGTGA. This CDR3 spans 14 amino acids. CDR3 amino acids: CASELAGGINEQFF. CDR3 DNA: TGTGCCAGTGAACTAGCGGGGGGAATCAATGAGCAGTTCTTC.

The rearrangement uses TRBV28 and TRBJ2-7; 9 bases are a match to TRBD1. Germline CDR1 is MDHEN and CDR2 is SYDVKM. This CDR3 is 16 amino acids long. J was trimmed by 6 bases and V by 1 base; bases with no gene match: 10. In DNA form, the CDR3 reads TGTGCCAGCAGTTTATACACAGGGGGCGCGTCGGCCGAGCAGTACTTC. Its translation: CASSLYTGGASAEQYF.